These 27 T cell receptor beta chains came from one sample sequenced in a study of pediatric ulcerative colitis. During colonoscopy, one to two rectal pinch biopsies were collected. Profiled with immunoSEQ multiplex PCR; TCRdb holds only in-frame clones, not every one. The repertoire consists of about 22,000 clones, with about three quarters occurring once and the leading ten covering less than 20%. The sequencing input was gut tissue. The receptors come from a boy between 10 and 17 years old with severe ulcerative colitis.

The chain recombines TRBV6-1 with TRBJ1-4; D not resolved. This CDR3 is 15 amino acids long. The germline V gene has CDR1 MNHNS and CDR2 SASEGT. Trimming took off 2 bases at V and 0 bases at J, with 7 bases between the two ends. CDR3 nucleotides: TGTGCCAGCAGTGAATCGGCAGCAACTAATGAAAAACTGTTTTTT. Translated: CASSESAATNEKLFF.

The CDR3 DNA reads TGTGCCAGCAGCTTAGAGGCGGCGGAGACCCAGTACTTC. This codes for CASSLEAAETQYF. The V gene is TRBV11-3, the J gene TRBJ2-5, with unresolved D. The CDR3 spans 13 residues. Germline CDR1 and CDR2: SGHNT and YENEEA. Between the trimmed V and J ends, which lost 0 bases and 5 bases, there was a span of 7 bases.

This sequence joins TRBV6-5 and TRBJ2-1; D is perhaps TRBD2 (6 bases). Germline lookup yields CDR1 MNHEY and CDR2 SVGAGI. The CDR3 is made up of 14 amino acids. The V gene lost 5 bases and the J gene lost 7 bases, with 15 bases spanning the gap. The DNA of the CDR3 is TGTGCCAGCAGTACAGTTTTGGGGGGAAATGAGCAGTTCTTC. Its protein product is CASSTVLGGNEQFF.

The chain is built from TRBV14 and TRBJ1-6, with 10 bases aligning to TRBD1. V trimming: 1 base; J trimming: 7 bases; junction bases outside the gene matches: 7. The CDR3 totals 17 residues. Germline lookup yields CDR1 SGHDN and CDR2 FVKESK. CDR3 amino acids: CASSQVGTGELNSPLHF. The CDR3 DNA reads TGTGCCAGCAGCCAAGTCGGGACAGGGGAACTAAATTCACCCCTCCACTTT.

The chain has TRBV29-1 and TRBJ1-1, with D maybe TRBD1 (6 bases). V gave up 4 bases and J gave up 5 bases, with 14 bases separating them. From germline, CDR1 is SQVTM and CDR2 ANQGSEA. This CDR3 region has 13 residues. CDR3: CSVVRQAGTEAFF. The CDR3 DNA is TGCAGCGTTGTGCGACAGGCCGGAACTGAAGCTTTCTTT. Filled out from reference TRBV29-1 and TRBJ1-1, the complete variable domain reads SAVISQKPSRDICQRGTSLTIQCQVDSQVTMMFWYRQQPGQSLTLIATANQGSEATYESGFVIDKFPISRPNLTFSTLTVSNMSPEDSSIYLCSVVRQAGTEAFFGQGTRLTVV.

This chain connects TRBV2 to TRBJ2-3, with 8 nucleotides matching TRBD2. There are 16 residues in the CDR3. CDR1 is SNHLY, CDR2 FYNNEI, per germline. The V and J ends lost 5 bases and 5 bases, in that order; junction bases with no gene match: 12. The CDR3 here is CASSIPGTSRRDTQYF. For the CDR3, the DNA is TGTGCCAGCAGTATACCCGGGACTAGTCGCCGAGATACGCAGTATTTT.

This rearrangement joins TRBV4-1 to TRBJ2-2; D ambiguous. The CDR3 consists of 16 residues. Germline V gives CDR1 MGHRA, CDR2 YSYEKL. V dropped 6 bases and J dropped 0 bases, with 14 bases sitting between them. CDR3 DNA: TGCGCCAGCAGTCTTGGTAGTGGTACGAACACCGGGGAGCTGTTTTTT. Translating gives CASSLGSGTNTGELFF.

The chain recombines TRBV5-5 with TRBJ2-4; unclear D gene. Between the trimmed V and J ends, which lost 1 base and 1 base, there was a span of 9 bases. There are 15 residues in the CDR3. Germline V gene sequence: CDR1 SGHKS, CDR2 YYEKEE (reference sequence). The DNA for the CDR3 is TGTGCCAGCAGCTTGTTTGCAGACGCCAAAAACATTCAGTACTTC. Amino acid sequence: CASSLFADAKNIQYF.

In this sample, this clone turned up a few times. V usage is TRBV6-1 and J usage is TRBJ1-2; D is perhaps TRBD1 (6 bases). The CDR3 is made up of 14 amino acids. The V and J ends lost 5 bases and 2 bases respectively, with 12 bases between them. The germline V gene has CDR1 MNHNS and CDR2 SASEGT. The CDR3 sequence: CASSSRGGNYGYTF. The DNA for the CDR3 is TGTGCCAGCAGTTCCCGAGGGGGGAACTATGGCTACACCTTC.

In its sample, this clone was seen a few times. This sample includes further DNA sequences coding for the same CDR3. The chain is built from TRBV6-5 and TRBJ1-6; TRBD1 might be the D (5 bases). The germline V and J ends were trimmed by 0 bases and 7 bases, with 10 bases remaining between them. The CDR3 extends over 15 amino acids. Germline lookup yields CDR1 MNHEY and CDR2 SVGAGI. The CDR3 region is CASSYSGQRNSPLHF. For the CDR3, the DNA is TGTGCCAGCAGTTACTCGGGGCAGAGAAATTCACCCCTCCACTTT.

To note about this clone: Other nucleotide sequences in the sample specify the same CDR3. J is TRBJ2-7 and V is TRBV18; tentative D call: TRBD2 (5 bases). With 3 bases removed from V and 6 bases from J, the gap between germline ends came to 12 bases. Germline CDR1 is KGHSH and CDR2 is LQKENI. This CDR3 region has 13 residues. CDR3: CASSPSDSREQYF. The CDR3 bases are TGTGCCAGCTCACCTTCGGACTCTCGCGAGCAGTACTTC.

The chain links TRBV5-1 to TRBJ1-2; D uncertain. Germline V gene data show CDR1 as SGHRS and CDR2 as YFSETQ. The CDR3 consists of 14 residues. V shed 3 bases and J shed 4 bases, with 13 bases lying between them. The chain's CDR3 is CASSSTSEVYGYTF. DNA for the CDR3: TGCGCCAGCAGCTCAACTTCAGAAGTCTATGGCTACACCTTC. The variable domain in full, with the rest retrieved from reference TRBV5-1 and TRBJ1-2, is KAGVTQTPRYLIKTRGQQVTLSCSPISGHRSVSWYQQTPGQGLQFLFEYFSETQRNKGNFPGRFSGRQFSNSRSEMNVSTLELGDSALYLCASSSTSEVYGYTFGSGTRLTVV.

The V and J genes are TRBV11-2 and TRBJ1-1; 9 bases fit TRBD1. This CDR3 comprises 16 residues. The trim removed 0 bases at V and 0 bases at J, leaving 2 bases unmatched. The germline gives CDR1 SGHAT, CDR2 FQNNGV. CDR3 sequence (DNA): TGTGCCAGCAGCTTAGATGGGACAGGGTTGAACACTGAAGCTTTCTTT. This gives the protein CASSLDGTGLNTEAFF.

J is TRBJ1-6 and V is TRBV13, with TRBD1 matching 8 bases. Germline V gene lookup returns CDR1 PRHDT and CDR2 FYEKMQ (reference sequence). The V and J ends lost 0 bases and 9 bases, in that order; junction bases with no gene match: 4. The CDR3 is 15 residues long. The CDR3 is CASSLGDREASPLHF. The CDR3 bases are TGTGCCAGCAGCTTAGGGGACAGGGAGGCTTCACCCCTCCACTTT. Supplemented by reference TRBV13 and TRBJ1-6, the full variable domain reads AAGVIQSPRHLIKEKRETATLKCYPIPRHDTVYWYQQGPGQDPQFLISFYEKMQSDKGSIPDRFSAQQFSDYHSELNMSSLELGDSALYFCASSLGDREASPLHFGNGTRLTVT.

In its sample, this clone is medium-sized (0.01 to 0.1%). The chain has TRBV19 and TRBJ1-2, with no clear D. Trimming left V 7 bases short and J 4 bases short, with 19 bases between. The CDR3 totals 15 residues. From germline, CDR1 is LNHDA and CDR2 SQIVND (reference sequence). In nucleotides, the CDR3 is TGTGCCAGTACTGCAGGAATCAAGTTGGGCTATGGCTACACCTTC. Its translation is CASTAGIKLGYGYTF.

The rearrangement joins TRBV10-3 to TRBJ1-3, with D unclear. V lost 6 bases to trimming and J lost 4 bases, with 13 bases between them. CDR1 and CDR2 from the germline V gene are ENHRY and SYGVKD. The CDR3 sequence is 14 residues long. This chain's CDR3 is CAIRKGVLGNTIYF. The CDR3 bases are TGTGCCATCAGGAAGGGTGTCTTAGGAAACACCATATATTTT.

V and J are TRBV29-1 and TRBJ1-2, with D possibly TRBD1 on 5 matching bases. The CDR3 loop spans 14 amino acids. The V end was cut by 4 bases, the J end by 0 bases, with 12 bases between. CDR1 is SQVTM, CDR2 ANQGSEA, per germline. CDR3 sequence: CSVGQGRANYGYTF. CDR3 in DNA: TGCAGCGTTGGTCAGGGCAGGGCTAACTATGGCTACACCTTC.

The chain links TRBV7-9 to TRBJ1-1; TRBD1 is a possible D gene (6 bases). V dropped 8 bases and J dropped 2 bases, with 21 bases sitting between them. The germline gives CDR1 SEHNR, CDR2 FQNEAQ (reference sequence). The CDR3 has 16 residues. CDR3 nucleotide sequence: TGTGCCAGCCTCGGGACATCACCTTTACTTAACACTGAAGCTTTCTTT. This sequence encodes CASLGTSPLLNTEAFF.

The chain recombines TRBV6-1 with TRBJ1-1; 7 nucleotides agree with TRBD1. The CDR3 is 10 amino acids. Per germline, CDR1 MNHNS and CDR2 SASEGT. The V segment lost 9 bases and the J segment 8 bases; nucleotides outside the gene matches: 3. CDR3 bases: TGTGCCAGTGGGACAGTCGAAGCTTTCTTT. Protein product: CASGTVEAFF.

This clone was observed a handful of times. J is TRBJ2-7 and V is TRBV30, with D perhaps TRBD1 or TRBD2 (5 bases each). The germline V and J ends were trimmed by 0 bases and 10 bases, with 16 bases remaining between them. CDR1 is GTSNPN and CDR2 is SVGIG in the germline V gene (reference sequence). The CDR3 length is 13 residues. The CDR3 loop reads CAWSVEGRAHQYF. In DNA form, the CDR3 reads TGTGCCTGGAGTGTAGAGGGCAGGGCTCATCAGTACTTC.

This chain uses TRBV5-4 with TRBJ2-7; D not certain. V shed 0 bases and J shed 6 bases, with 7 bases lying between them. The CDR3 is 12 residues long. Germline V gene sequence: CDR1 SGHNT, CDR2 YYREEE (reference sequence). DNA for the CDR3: TGTGCCAGCAGCTTGGGTCTTCGCGAGCAGTACTTC. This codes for CASSLGLREQYF.

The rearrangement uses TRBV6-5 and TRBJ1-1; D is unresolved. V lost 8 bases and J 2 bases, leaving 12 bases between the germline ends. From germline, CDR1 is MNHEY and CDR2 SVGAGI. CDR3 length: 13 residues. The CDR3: CASRRSLNTEAFF. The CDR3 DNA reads TGTGCCAGCCGGAGGAGTCTTAACACTGAAGCTTTCTTT.

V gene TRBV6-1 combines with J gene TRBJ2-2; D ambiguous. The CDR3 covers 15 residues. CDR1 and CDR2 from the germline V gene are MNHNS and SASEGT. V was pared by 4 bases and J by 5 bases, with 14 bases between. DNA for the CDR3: TGTGCCAGCAGTGGACCAAGGACCTCAACCGGGGAGCTGTTTTTT. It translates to CASSGPRTSTGELFF.

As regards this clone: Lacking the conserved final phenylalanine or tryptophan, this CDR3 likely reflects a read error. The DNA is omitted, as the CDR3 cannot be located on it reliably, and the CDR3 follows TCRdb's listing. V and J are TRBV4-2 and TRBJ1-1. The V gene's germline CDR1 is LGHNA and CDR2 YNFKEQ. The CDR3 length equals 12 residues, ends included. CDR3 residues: CASSQREGPYAL.

The CDR3 reads CASSLGPRQGVGEAFF. CDR3 coding DNA: TGTGCCAGCAGCTTAGGTCCCCGGCAGGGGGTTGGTGAAGCTTTCTTT. The chain is built from TRBV11-2 and TRBJ1-1; 7 bases align to TRBD1. The V segment lost 1 base and the J segment 7 bases; nucleotides outside the gene matches: 12. The CDR3 loop spans 16 amino acids. Germline CDR1 is SGHAT and CDR2 is FQNNGV. Full variable domain (missing parts from reference TRBV11-2 and TRBJ1-1): EAGVAQSPRYKIIEKRQSVAFWCNPISGHATLYWYQQILGQGPKLLIQFQNNGVVDDSQLPKDRFSAERLKGVDSTLKIQPAKLEDSAVYLCASSLGPRQGVGEAFFGQGTRLTVV.

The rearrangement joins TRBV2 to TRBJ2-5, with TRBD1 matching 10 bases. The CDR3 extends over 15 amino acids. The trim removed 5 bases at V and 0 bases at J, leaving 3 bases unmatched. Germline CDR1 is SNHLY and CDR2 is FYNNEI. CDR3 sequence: CASSMDRGYQETQYF. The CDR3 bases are TGTGCCAGCAGTATGGACAGGGGGTACCAAGAGACCCAGTACTTC.

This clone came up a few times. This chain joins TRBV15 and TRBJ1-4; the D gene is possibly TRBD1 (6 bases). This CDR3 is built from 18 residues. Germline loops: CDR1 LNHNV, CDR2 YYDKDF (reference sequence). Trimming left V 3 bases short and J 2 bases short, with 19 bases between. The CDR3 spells CATSSGETIDRTNEKLFF. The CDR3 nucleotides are TGTGCCACCAGCAGCGGGGAAACGATCGACAGGACTAATGAAAAACTGTTTTTT.